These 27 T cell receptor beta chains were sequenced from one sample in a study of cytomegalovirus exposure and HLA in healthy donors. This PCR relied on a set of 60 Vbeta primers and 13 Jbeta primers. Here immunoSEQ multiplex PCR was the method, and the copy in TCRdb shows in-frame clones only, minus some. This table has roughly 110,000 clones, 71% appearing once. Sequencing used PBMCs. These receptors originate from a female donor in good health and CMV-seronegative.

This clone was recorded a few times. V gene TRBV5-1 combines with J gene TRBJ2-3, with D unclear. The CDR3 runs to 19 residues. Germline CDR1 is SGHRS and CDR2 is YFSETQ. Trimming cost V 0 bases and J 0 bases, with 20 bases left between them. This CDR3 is CASSLAAAAGITSTDTQYF. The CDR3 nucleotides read TGCGCCAGCAGCTTGGCCGCGGCAGCCGGAATTACTAGCACAGATACGCAGTATTTT.

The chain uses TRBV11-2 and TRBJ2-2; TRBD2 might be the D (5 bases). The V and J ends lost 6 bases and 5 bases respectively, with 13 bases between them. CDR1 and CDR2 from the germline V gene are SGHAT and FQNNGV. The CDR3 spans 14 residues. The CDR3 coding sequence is TGTGCCAGCAGGCTAGCTGGGCGGACCGGGGAGCTGTTTTTT. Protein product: CASRLAGRTGELFF.

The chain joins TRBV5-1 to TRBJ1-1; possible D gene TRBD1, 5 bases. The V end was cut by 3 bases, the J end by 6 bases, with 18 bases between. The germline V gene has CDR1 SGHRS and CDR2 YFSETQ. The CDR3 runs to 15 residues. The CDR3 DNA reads TGCGCCAGCAGCTCCTCGACAGACAGTCTCGCTGAAGCTTTCTTT. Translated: CASSSSTDSLAEAFF.

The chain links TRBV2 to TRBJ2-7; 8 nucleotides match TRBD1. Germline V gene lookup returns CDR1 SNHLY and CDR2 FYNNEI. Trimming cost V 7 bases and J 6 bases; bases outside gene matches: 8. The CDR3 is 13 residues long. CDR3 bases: TGTGCCAGCACAGGACAGGGAGACGGCGAGCAGTACTTC. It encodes CASTGQGDGEQYF.

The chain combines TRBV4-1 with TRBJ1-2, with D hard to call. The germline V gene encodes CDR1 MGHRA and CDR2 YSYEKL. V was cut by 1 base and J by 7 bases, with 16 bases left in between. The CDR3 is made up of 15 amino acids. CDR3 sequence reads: CASSQAFPRPGGYTF. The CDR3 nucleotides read TGCGCCAGCAGCCAAGCTTTCCCTCGGCCAGGTGGCTACACCTTC.

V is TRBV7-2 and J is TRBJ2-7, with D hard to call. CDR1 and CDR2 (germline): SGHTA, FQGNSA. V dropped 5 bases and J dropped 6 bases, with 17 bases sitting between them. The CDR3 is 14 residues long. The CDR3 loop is CASSTTFLTGEQYF. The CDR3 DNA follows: TGTGCCAGCAGCACCACTTTCCTCACGGGCGAGCAGTACTTC.

The DNA for the CDR3 is TGTGCCAGCAGGGACAGGCCGGGAGAGCAGTACTTC. Its protein product is CASRDRPGEQYF. This chain connects TRBV2 to TRBJ2-5; D might be TRBD1 (7 bases). The CDR3 loop spans 12 amino acids. V was trimmed by 6 bases and J by 11 bases, leaving 16 bases between them. CDR1 is SNHLY, CDR2 FYNNEI, per germline.

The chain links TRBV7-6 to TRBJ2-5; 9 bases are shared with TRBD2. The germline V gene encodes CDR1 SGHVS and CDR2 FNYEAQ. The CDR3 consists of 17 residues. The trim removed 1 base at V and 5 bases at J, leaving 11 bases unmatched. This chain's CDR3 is CASSLVQAGLAGETQYF. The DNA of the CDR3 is TGTGCCAGCAGCTTAGTTCAGGCGGGACTAGCAGGGGAGACCCAGTACTTC.

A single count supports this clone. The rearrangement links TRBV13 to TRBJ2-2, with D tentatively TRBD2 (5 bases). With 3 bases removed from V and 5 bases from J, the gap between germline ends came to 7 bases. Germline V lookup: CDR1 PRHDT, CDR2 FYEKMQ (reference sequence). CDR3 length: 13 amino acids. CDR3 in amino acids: CASSLRETGELFF. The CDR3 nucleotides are TGTGCCAGCAGCTTGAGGGAAACCGGGGAGCTGTTTTTT.

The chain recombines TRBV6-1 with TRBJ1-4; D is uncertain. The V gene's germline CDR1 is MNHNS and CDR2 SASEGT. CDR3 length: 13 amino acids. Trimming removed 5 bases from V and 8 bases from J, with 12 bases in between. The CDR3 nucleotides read TGTGCCAGCAGTTGGAGTAAGGAGGAAAAACTGTTTTTT. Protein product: CASSWSKEEKLFF.

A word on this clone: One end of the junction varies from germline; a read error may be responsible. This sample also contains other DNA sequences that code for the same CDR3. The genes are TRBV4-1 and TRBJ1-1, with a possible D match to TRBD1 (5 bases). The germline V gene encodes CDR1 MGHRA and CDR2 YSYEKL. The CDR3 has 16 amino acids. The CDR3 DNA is TGCGCCAGCAGCCAACGTTCGACAGCCCTGAACACTGAGGCTTTCTTT. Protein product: CASSQRSTALNTEAFF.

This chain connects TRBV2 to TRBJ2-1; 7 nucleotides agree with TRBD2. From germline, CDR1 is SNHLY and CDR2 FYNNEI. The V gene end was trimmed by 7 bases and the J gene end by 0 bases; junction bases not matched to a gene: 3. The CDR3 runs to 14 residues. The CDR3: CASKGGSSYNEQFF. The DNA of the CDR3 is TGTGCCAGCAAAGGCGGGAGCTCCTACAATGAGCAGTTCTTC. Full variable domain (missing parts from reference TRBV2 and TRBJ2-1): EPEVTQTPSHQVTQMGQEVILRCVPISNHLYFYWYRQILGQKVEFLVSFYNNEISEKSEIFDDQFSVERPDGSNFTLKIRSTKLEDSAMYFCASKGGSSYNEQFFGPGTRLTVL.

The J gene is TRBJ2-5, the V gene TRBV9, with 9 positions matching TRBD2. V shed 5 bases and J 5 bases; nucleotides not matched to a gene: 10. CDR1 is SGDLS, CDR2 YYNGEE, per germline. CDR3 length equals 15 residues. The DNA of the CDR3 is TGTGCCAGCAGTCGGACCGGGACTAGCTGGGAGACCCAGTACTTC. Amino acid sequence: CASSRTGTSWETQYF.

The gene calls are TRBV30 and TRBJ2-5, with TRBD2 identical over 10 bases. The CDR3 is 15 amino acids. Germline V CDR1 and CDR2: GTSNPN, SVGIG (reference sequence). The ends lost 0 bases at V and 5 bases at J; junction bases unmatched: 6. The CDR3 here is CAWSVAGGARETQYF. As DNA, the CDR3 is TGTGCCTGGAGTGTAGCGGGGGGGGCCCGGGAGACCCAGTACTTC.

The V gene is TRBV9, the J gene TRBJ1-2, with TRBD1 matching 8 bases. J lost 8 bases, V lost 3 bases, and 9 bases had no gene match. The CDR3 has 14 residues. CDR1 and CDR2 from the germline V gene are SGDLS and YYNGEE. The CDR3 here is CASSANQGAEGYTF. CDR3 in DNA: TGTGCCAGCAGCGCCAATCAGGGGGCCGAAGGCTACACCTTC.

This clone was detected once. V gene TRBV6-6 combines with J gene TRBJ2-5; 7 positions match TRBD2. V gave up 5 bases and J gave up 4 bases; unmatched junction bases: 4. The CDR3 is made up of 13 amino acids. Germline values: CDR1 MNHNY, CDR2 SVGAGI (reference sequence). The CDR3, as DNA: TGTGCCAGCAGTCAATCTAGCGGAGAGACCCAGTACTTC. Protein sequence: CASSQSSGETQYF.

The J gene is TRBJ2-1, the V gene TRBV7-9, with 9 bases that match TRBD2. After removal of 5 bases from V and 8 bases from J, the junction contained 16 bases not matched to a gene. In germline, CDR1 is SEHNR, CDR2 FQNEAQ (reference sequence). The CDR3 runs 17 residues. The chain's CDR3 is CASSEGPTGLAFYEQFF. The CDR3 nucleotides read TGTGCCAGCAGCGAAGGACCAACGGGACTAGCTTTTTATGAGCAGTTCTTC.

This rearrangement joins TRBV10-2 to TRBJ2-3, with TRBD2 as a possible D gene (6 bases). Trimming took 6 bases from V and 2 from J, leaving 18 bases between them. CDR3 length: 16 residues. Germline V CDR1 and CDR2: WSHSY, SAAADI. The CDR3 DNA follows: TGCGCCAGCAGCGGGGTCGGGCGGGGAGACACAGATACGCAGTATTTT. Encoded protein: CASSGVGRGDTDTQYF.

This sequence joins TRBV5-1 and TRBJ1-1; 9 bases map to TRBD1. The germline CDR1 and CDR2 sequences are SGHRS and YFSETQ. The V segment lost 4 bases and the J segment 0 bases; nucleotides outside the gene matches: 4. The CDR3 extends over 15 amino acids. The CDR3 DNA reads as TGCGCCAGCAGCGGACAGGGGACTATGAACACTGAAGCTTTCTTT. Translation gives CASSGQGTMNTEAFF.

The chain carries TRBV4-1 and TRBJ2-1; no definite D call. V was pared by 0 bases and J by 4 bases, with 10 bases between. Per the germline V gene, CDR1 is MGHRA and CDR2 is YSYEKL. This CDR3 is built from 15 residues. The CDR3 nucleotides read TGCGCCAGCAGCCAAGATACAGCCCCTTACAATGAGCAGTTCTTC. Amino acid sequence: CASSQDTAPYNEQFF.

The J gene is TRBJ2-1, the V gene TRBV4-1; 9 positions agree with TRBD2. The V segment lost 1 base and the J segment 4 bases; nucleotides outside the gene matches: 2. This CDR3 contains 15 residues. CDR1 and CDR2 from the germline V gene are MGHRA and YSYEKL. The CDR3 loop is CASSQGREGYNEQFF. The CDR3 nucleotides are TGCGCCAGCAGCCAAGGGCGGGAGGGTTACAATGAGCAGTTCTTC.

CDR3 in amino acids: CASSPTGNEKLFF. The CDR3, as DNA: TGCGCCAGCAGTCCCACAGGGAATGAAAAACTGTTTTTT. This chain joins TRBV10-2 and TRBJ1-4; a weak D match, TRBD1 (6 bases). Per germline, CDR1 WSHSY and CDR2 SAAADI. The V end was cut by 5 bases, the J end by 5 bases, with 9 bases between. There are 13 residues in the CDR3.

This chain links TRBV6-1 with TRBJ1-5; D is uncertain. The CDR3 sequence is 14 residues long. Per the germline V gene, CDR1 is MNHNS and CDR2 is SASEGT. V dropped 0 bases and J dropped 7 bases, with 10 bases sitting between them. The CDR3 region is CASSEAPAGQPQHF. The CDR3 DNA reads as TGTGCCAGCAGTGAAGCGCCAGCGGGGCAGCCCCAGCATTTT.

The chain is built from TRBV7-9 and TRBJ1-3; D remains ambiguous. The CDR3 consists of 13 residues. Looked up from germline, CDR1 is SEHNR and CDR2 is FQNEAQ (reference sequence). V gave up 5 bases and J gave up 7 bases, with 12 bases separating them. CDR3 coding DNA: TGTGCCAGCAGCCCAACGCAGCGGAACACCATATATTTT. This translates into CASSPTQRNTIYF.

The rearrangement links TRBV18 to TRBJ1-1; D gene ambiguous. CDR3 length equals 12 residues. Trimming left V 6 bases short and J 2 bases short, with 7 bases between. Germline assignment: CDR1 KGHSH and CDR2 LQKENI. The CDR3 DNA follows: TGTGCCAGCTCCTCCTCTAACACTGAAGCTTTCTTT. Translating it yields CASSSSNTEAFF. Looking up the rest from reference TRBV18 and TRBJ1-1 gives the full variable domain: NAGVMQNPRHLVRRRGQEARLRCSPMKGHSHVYWYRQLPEEGLKFMVYLQKENIIDESGMPKERFSAEFPKEGPSILRIQQVVRGDSAAYFCASSSSNTEAFFGQGTRLTVV.

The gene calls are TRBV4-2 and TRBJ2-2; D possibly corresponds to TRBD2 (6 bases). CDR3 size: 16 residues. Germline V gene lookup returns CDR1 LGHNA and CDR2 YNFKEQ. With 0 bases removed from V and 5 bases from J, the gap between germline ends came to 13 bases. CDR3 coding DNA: TGTGCCAGCAGCCAAGATACGAGGGGAGGTACCGGGGAGCTGTTTTTT. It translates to CASSQDTRGGTGELFF.

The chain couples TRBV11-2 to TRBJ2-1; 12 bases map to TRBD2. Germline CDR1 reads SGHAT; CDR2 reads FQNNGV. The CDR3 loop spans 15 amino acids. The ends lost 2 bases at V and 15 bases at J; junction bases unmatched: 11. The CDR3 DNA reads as TGTGCCAGCAGCTTATACTCCCTAGCGGGAGGGCGACTGTTCTTC. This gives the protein CASSLYSLAGGRLFF.